This entry features one TCR beta chain sequence. As yet, its antigen is unknown. As healthy controls, volunteers from a blood bank in Maryland, USA, were used. The data stem from a study of neurological immune-mediated disorders. General study results and limits: Sharing of CDR3 amino acid sequences among expanded clones across subjects was absent, suggesting private repertoires in all groups. HTLV-1-associated myelopathy led in TCR clonal expansion, while multiple sclerosis ranked lowest, below healthy controls.

Synthesis of cDNA was carried out by template-switch 5'RACE. The reaction used 10-nucleotide random UMIs. From the 5' RACE reads, TCRdb called clonotypes with MiXCR, one entry per CDR3 protein. The table lists about 77,000 distinct CDR3 sequences, about 9.5% of them singletons. This TCR derives from a man over 45 in good health. Sequencing used PBMCs.

The CDR3 here is CSVDVLEGEYGYTF. The CDR3 nucleotides are TGCAGCGTTGATGTACTTGAGGGGGAGTATGGCTACACCTTC. J is TRBJ1-2 and V is TRBV29-1; maybe TRBD1 (6 bases). Per germline, CDR1 SQVTM and CDR2 ANQGSEA. CDR3 size: 14 residues. With 3 bases removed from V and 5 bases from J, the gap between germline ends came to 16 bases.